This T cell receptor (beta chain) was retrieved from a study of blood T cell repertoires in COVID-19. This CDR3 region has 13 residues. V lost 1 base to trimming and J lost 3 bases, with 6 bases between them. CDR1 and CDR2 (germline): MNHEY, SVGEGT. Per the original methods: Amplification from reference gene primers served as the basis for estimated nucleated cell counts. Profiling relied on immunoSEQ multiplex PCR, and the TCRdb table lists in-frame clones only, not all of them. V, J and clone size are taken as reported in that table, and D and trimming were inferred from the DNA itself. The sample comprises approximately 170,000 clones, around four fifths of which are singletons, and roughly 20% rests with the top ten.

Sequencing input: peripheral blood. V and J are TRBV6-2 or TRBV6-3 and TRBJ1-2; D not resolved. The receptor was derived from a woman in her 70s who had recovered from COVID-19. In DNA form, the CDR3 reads TGTGCCAGCAGTTACTGGGCCGACTATGGCTACACCTTC. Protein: CASSYWADYGYTF.